The rows below give T cell receptor beta chains drawn from one sample of a study of CD8 T cells in ankylosing spondylitis. TCRdb re-called the 5' RACE reads with MiXCR, one entry per CDR3 protein. The table includes over 600,000 distinct CDR3 sequences, under 20% detected once. Sequencing was carried out using blood, either unsorted or a sorted T cell fraction (not recorded which). All receptors derive from a male donor with ankylosing spondylitis. Each CDR3 is given with its conserved first and last residue. Each record gives: V gene, D gene, J gene, CDR3 length, clone size, CDR3 DNA, CDR3 protein. A D gene is named only where the DNA matches it firmly. The size of a clone is reported for some rows only, either as once, few or many, or as a class for expanded clones.

>TRBV20-1|-|TRBJ1-1|14|few
TGCAGTGCTATTACAGGCCCAAGGGGCACTGAAGCTTTCTTT
CSAITGPRGTEAFF
>TRBV5-1|-|TRBJ1-1|14|few
TGCGCCAGCAGCACATATGGACAGAAACTTGAGACTTTCTTT
CASSTYGQKLETFF
>TRBV6-5|TRBD2|TRBJ2-1|16|few
TGTGCCAGCAGTCACACTAGCGGGGGGGCTTACAATGAGCAGTTCTTC
CASSHTSGGAYNEQFF
>TRBV27|TRBD1|TRBJ2-5|18|-
TGTGCCAGCAGTTCCCTTTTGAGGGACAGAAAGGGGAAGAGAGACCAGTACTTC
CASSSLLRDRKGKRDQYF
>TRBV25-1|-|TRBJ1-2|21|-
TGTGCCAGCAGTGAATATGCTCCTACGGCGGGGGCCGGCCTCGGTGACTATGGCTACACCTTC
CASSEYAPTAGAGLGDYGYTF
>TRBV12-3/TRBV12-4|-|TRBJ2-7|17|few
TGTGCCAGCAGTAAGACCCTCGGGGACACCATACACTACGAGCAGTACTTC
CASSKTLGDTIHYEQYF
>TRBV4-1|TRBD1|TRBJ1-2|14|many
TGCGCCAGCAAGGGACAGGGGGATCAGTATGGCTACACCTTC
CASKGQGDQYGYTF
>TRBV2|-|TRBJ2-1|13|few
TGTGCCAGCAGTGGAGACAACTACAATGAGCAGTTCTTC
CASSGDNYNEQFF
>TRBV6-2/TRBV6-3|-|TRBJ2-1|13|-
TGTGCCAGCAGCCCAGCGGTCTACAATGAGCAGTTCTTC
CASSPAVYNEQFF
>TRBV6-1|-|TRBJ1-5|17|-
TGTGCCAGCGGAAAGGGTGGGGGCACCAATAGCAATCAGCCCCAGCATTTT
CASGKGGGTNSNQPQHF
>TRBV7-9|-|TRBJ1-5|12|few
TGTGCCAGCAGGAGGGGGGAGTCACCCCAGCATTTT
CASRRGESPQHF
>TRBV7-2|-|TRBJ2-3|14|few
TGTGCCAGCAGCTTAGGTCAACGCACAGATACGCAGTATTTT
CASSLGQRTDTQYF
>TRBV27|TRBD2|TRBJ2-2|16|-
TGTGCCAGCAGTCGACTAGCGGGGTTGAACACCGGGGAGCTGTTTTTT
CASSRLAGLNTGELFF
>TRBV5-6|-|TRBJ2-1|12|few
TGTGCCAGCCATAGGATTAACAATGAGCAGTTCTTC
CASHRINNEQFF
>TRBV29-1|-|TRBJ2-7|12|few
TGCAGCGTTCGGACTACCTACTACGAGCAGTACTTC
CSVRTTYYEQYF
>TRBV6-5|TRBD1|TRBJ2-7|15|few
TGTGCCAGCAGTTACTTGGGACAGTCGTCCTACGAGCAGTACTTC
CASSYLGQSSYEQYF
>TRBV29-1|TRBD1|TRBJ1-2|12|many
TGCAGCGGGGGACAGGGGGGCTATGGCTACACCTTC
CSGGQGGYGYTF
>TRBV7-3|-|TRBJ2-2|11|-
TGTGCCAGCAGCAACTTCGGGGAGCTGTTTTTT
CASSNFGELFF
>TRBV9|TRBD1|TRBJ1-2|16|-
TGTGCCAGCAGCACCGGGACAGGGGTGGCTAACTATGGCTACACCTTC
CASSTGTGVANYGYTF
>TRBV5-6|-|TRBJ1-6|17|few
TGTGCCAGCAGCTTCTGGGGGGCGAACACCTATAATTCACCCCTCCACTTT
CASSFWGANTYNSPLHF
>TRBV18|-|TRBJ1-1|12|few
TGTGCCAGCTCACCATTTTCGTCTGAAGCTTTCTTT
CASSPFSSEAFF
>TRBV6-4|-|TRBJ1-1|13|-
TGTGCCAGCAGTCAACAGGGAGGCGGCGAAGCTTTCTTT
CASSQQGGGEAFF
>TRBV5-6|-|TRBJ1-5|15|few
TGTGCCAGCAGCTTGGACGGTTTGAGGAATCAGCCCCAGCATTTT
CASSLDGLRNQPQHF
>TRBV7-2|-|TRBJ2-7|14|once
TGTGCCAGCAGCTTAGCGGGGGAACTCTACGAGCAGTACTTC
CASSLAGELYEQYF
>TRBV11-3|TRBD1|TRBJ2-1|14|few
TGTGCCAGCAGCCCCGGGACAGGGGGCTTTGAGCAGTTCTTC
CASSPGTGGFEQFF
>TRBV6-2/TRBV6-3|-|TRBJ2-1|13|-
TGTGCCAGCAATCCCCCAGGTGTCAATGAGCAGTTCTTC
CASNPPGVNEQFF
>TRBV29-1|-|TRBJ1-5|14|few
TGCAGCGTTGCCTCGGACAGAAGTAATCAGCCCCAGCATTTT
CSVASDRSNQPQHF
>TRBV29-1|-|TRBJ1-2|12|-
TGCAGCGTTGATTTAGCCTCACGGGGCTACACCTTC
CSVDLASRGYTF
>TRBV29-1|TRBD2|TRBJ2-3|14|many
TGCAGCGTTGAAACTAGCGGGGTTTCAGATACGCAGTATTTT
CSVETSGVSDTQYF
>TRBV12-3/TRBV12-4|TRBD1|TRBJ1-1|12|few
TGTGCCAGCACGGGACAGGGGACTGAAGCTTTCTTT
CASTGQGTEAFF
>TRBV18|-|TRBJ2-3|20|-
TGTGCCAGCTCACCACGTCGAATTGGAGGAGGTGGGGATCGTACAGATACGCAGTATTTT
CASSPRRIGGGGDRTDTQYF
>TRBV9|TRBD2|TRBJ2-7|14|few
TGTGCCAGCAGCTATGGACTAGTGGGCTACGAGCAGTACTTC
CASSYGLVGYEQYF
>TRBV12-3/TRBV12-4|-|TRBJ1-2|17|many
TGTGCCAGCAGTTTAAACCAGGGGTTCGCCTCCCGCAGTGGCTACACCTTC
CASSLNQGFASRSGYTF
>TRBV30|-|TRBJ1-1|16|few
TGTGCCTGGAGGGTAGGGGGGTCTTACATGAACACTGAAGCTTTCTTT
CAWRVGGSYMNTEAFF
>TRBV15|TRBD2|TRBJ2-1|18|few
TGTGCCACCAGCAGAGTATCGATAGCGGGGGGTTGGTCCAATGAGCAGTTCTTC
CATSRVSIAGGWSNEQFF
>TRBV7-6|-|TRBJ1-1|15|few
TGTGCCAGCACCGACCTACTCGGGGGGAACACTGAAGCTTTCTTT
CASTDLLGGNTEAFF
>TRBV3-1|-|TRBJ1-5|15|few
TGTGCCAGCGTCCCCAGGGGTTCCAGCAATCAGCCCCAGCATTTT
CASVPRGSSNQPQHF
>TRBV27|TRBD2|TRBJ2-1|14|-
TGTGCCAGCAGCGCCCTGGGGGGGGTAGATGAGCAGTTCTTC
CASSALGGVDEQFF
>TRBV20-1|TRBD2|TRBJ2-7|18|-
TGCAGTGCTAGAGTCCCCGGACTAGCGGGAGGACCTCTTAACGAGCAGTACTTC
CSARVPGLAGGPLNEQYF
>TRBV15|-|TRBJ1-1|16|few
TGTGCCACCAGCAGAGATTTAGGGTTTCAGAACACTGAAGCTTTCTTT
CATSRDLGFQNTEAFF
>TRBV4-2|-|TRBJ1-5|15|many
TGTGCCAGCAGCCAAGAAGTCGACCCCGGCCGGCCCCAGCATTTT
CASSQEVDPGRPQHF
>TRBV7-9|-|TRBJ2-3|11|-
TGTGCCACCGGGGAAGTAGATACGCAGTATTTT
CATGEVDTQYF
>TRBV4-1|-|TRBJ1-3|17|-
TGCGCCAGCAGCCAGACCGTCTCCGGGGCCGAGGGAAACACCATATATTTT
CASSQTVSGAEGNTIYF
>TRBV11-2|-|TRBJ1-1|11|-
TGTGCCAGCAGCTTATATGTGGAAGCTTTCTTT
CASSLYVEAFF
>TRBV20-1|-|TRBJ1-1|15|few
TGCAGTGCTAGAGACCCCTCTTCAGGCCACACTGAAGCTTTCTTT
CSARDPSSGHTEAFF
>TRBV10-3|-|TRBJ2-7|13|-
TGTGCCACAGAAACCCCGGGGTCCTACGAGCAGTACTTC
CATETPGSYEQYF
>TRBV7-2|-|TRBJ2-6|15|few
TGTGCCAGCAGCTTATCCTCCCCTGGGGCCAACGTCCTGACTTTC
CASSLSSPGANVLTF
>TRBV9|TRBD2|TRBJ2-1|16|-
TGTGCCAGCAGCGCCGGTAGCGGGAGCTCCTACAATGAGCAGTTCTTC
CASSAGSGSSYNEQFF
>TRBV20-1|-|TRBJ2-1|14|-
TGCAGTGCGTATAATTTCCTAGGAGCGGGTGAGCAGTTCTTC
CSAYNFLGAGEQFF
>TRBV5-6|-|TRBJ2-5|14|-
TGTGCCAGCAGCAGGCCGGGGACTGAAGAGACCCAGTACTTC
CASSRPGTEETQYF
>TRBV5-1|-|TRBJ2-3|14|many
TGCGCCAGCAGCTCTCCGGACAGCACAGATACGCAGTATTTT
CASSSPDSTDTQYF
>TRBV12-3/TRBV12-4|TRBD2|TRBJ2-5|17|few
TGTGCCAGCAGTCTAGCGGCGACTAGCGGGAGAGAAGAGACCCAGTACTTC
CASSLAATSGREETQYF
>TRBV9|-|TRBJ2-7|15|-
TGTGCCAGCAGCCCCGCCGAGCAGAGCTCCTACGAGCAGTACTTC
CASSPAEQSSYEQYF
>TRBV29-1|-|TRBJ2-4|14|few
TGCAGCGTTGTAGGGAAATTAGCCAAAAACATTCAGTACTTC
CSVVGKLAKNIQYF
>TRBV28|TRBD1|TRBJ2-4|14|few
TGTGCCAGCTCATCCGGGACAGGGAGTAACATTCAGTACTTC
CASSSGTGSNIQYF
>TRBV2|-|TRBJ2-2|14|few
TGTGCCAGCAGTGAACCGGGGTTCGCCGGGGAGCTGTTTTTT
CASSEPGFAGELFF
>TRBV28|-|TRBJ1-2|15|-
TGTGCCAGCAGTTTCGCCATATACATTAACTATGGCTACACCTTC
CASSFAIYINYGYTF
>TRBV18|-|TRBJ1-2|13|few
TGTGCCAGCTCACCAGGGCAGTCGGGGGGCTACACCTTC
CASSPGQSGGYTF
>TRBV10-3|-|TRBJ2-2|14|few
TGTGCCACCGGAGAGGGCCCGAACACCGGGGAGCTGTTTTTT
CATGEGPNTGELFF
>TRBV7-9|TRBD1|TRBJ2-1|16|few
TGTGCCAGCAGCCCTCCCGGGGACAGCTCCTACAATGAGCAGTTCTTC
CASSPPGDSSYNEQFF